This TCR beta chain derives from a study of vaccination and CD4 T cells after COVID-19. The Oncomine TCR Beta short-read assay was applied to DNA of cultured CD4+ T cells. TCRdb recomputed calls from the PCR reads with MiXCR, one row per CDR3 protein. Among 22,000 or so distinct CDR3 sequences listed, roughly 50% were seen once. The germline CDR1 and CDR2 sequences are SGHAT and FQNNGV. Trimming removed 5 bases at V and 4 bases at J, with 14 bases between. This CDR3 has 15 amino acids. A few counts support this clonotype. Antigen unknown. The treatment denotes: roughly 11-day PBMC culture with coronavirus spike peptide pools or control peptides (ViraFEST assay).

Sequenced sample: CD4+ T cells from blood, cultured in vitro. The chain employs TRBV11-2 and TRBJ1-4; TRBD1 is a possible D gene (5 bases). The origin of this receptor is a human donor who had recovered from COVID-19. This CDR3 reads CASSPRQIFNEKLFF. The CDR3 DNA reads TGTGCCAGCAGCCCAAGACAGATTTTTAATGAAAAACTGTTTTTT.